This T cell receptor beta chain was documented in a study of patients and donors after allogeneic stem cell transplantation. Each CDR3 protein is one row after TCRdb ran MiXCR on the RT-PCR reads. This repertoire shows about 960,000 distinct CDR3 sequences, about a sixth found once; its top ten account for roughly 6%. This clonotype was picked up many times. This clonotype was obtained from a human donor who was either an allogeneic HSCT recipient or a stem cell or donor lymphocyte infusion donor (not recorded which). It is not recorded whose cells these are; they may come from a transplant donor. Source material: blood, either unsorted or a sorted T cell fraction (not recorded which).

The CDR3 nucleotides are TGTGCTAGTGGTTTGCCCCTCGGAGGTGAGCAGTTCTTC. This gives the protein CASGLPLGGEQFF. This chain links TRBV12-5 with TRBJ2-1; maybe TRBD2 (5 bases). Germline-derived CDR1 and CDR2 are LGHNT and FRNRAP. The CDR3 spans 13 residues. Trimming took off 2 bases at V and 9 bases at J, with 11 bases between the two ends.